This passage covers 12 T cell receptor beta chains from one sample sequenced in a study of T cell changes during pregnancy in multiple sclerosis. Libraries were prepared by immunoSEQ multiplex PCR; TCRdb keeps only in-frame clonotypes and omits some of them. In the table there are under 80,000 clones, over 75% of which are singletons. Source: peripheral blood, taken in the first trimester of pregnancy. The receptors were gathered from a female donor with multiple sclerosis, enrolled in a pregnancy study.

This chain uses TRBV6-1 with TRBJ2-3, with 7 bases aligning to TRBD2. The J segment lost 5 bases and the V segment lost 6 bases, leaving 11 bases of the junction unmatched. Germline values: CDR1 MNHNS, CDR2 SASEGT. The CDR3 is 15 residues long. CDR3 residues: CASRKLAGAVDTQYF. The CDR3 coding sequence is TGTGCCAGCAGGAAACTGGCGGGAGCAGTAGATACGCAGTATTTT.

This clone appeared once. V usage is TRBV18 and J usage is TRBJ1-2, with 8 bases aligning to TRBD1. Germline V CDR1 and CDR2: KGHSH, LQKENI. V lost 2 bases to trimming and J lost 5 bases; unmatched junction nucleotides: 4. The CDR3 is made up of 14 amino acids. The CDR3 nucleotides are TGTGCCAGCTCACCAGCGAGACAGGGGTATGGCTACACCTTC. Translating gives CASSPARQGYGYTF.

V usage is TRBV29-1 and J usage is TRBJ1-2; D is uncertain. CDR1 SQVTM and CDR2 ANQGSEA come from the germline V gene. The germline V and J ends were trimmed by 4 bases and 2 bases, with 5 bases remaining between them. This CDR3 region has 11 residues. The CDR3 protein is CSVVQNYGYTF. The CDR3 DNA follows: TGCAGCGTTGTACAGAACTATGGCTACACCTTC.

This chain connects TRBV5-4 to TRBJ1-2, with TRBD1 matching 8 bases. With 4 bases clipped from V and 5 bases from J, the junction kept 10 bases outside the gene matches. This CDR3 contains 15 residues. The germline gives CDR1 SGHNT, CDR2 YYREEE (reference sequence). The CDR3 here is CASSQRQGAGYGYTF. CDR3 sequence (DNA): TGTGCCAGCAGCCAGCGTCAGGGGGCCGGGTATGGCTACACCTTC. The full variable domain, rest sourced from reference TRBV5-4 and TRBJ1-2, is ETGVTQSPTHLIKTRGQQVTLRCSSQSGHNTVSWYQQALGQGPQFIFQYYREEENGRGNFPPRFSGLQFPNYSSELNVNALELDDSALYLCASSQRQGAGYGYTFGSGTRLTVV.

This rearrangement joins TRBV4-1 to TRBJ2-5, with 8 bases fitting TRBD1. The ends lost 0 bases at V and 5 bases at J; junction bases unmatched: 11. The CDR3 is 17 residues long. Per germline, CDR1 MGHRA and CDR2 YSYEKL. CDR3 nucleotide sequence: TGCGCCAGCAGCCAAGATACTAAGCAGGGGGCAATGGAGACCCAGTACTTC. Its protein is CASSQDTKQGAMETQYF.

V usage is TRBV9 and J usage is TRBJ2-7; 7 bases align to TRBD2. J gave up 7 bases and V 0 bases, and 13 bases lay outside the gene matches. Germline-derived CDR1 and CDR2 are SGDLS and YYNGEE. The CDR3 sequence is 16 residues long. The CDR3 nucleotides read TGTGCCAGCAGCGTAGCAGAGACTAGCTTAACAATGGAGCAGTACTTC. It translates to CASSVAETSLTMEQYF.

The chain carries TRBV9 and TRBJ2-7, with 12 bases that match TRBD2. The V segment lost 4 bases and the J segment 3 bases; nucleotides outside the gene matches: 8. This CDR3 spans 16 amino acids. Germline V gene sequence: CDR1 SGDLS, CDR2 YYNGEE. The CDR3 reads CASSHRLAGAYYEQYF. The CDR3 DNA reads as TGTGCCAGCAGCCACCGACTAGCGGGAGCCTACTACGAGCAGTACTTC.

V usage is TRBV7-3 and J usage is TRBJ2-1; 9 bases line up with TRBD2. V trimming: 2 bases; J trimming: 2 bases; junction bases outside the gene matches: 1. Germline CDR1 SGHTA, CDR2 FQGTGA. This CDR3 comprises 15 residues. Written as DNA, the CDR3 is TGTGCCAGCAGCTTAGTAGCGGGAGCCTACAATGAGCAGTTCTTC. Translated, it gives CASSLVAGAYNEQFF.

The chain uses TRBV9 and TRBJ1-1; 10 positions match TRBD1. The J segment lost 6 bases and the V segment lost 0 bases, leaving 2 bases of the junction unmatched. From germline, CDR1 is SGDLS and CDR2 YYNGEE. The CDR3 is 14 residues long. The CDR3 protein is CASSVAGQGSEAFF. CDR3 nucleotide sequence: TGTGCCAGCAGCGTAGCGGGACAGGGGTCTGAAGCTTTCTTT.

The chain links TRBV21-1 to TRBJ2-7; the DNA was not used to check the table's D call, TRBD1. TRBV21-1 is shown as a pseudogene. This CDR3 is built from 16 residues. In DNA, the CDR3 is TGTGCCAGCAGCAGGCTCTACAGGGTAAGCTCCTACGAGCAGTACTTC. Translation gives CASSRLYRVSSYEQYF.

CDR3 nucleotide sequence: TGTGCCAGCAGCCCGAGATGGGCAGCGGGGCATGGCTACACCTTC. Its translation is CASSPRWAAGHGYTF. The V gene is TRBV7-9, the J gene TRBJ1-2, with TRBD1 as a possible D gene (5 bases). There are 15 residues in the CDR3. Germline values: CDR1 SEHNR, CDR2 FQNEAQ (reference sequence). With 5 bases removed from V and 6 bases from J, the gap between germline ends came to 19 bases.

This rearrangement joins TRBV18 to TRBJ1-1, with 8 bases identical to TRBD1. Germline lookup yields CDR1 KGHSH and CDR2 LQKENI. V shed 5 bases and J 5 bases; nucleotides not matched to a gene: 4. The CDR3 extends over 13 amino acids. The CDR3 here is CASSDRGSTEAFF. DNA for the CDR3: TGTGCCAGCTCAGACAGGGGTTCGACTGAAGCTTTCTTT.